A single sample gave rise to the 14 T cell receptor beta chains below, sequenced in a study of CD8 T cells in ankylosing spondylitis. General study results and limits: There was a TCR beta motif, made of fewer than 10 highly homologous variants, that appeared characteristic of ankylosing spondylitis blood.

Antigens for these TCRs are unknown. One entry per CDR3 protein results from TCRdb running MiXCR on the 5' RACE reads. The sample carries 750,000 to 850,000 distinct CDR3 sequences, 12% recorded once. The sequencing sample was made of blood, either unsorted or a sorted T cell fraction (not recorded which). Receptors originate from a male donor with ankylosing spondylitis.

The table lists this clonotype with a few counts. J is TRBJ1-1 and V is TRBV20-1; D is perhaps TRBD1 (5 bases). The CDR3 is made up of 14 amino acids. Germline CDR1 is DFQATT and CDR2 is SNEGSKA (reference sequence). V dropped 0 bases and J dropped 4 bases, with 12 bases sitting between them. The CDR3 is CSARDPRASTEAFF. CDR3 DNA: TGCAGTGCTAGAGATCCCAGGGCAAGCACTGAAGCTTTCTTT.

The V call is TRBV6-6, the J call TRBJ2-7, with TRBD1 as a possible D gene (6 bases). The V and J ends lost 8 bases and 0 bases respectively, with 8 bases between them. The CDR3 spans 12 residues. Per germline, CDR1 MNHNY and CDR2 SVGAGI (reference sequence). The CDR3 DNA sequence: TGTGCCAGCGCAGGGGACTCCTACGAGCAGTACTTC. Residues: CASAGDSYEQYF.

The gene calls are TRBV10-3 and TRBJ2-7; a weak D match, TRBD1 (6 bases). V lost 4 bases and J 5 bases, leaving 12 bases between the germline ends. CDR1 and CDR2 from the germline V gene are ENHRY and SYGVKD. The length of the CDR3 is 13 residues. The CDR3 is CAISGQGIHEQYF. Here the CDR3 DNA reads TGTGCCATCAGTGGGCAGGGGATTCACGAGCAGTACTTC.

The chain uses TRBV7-9 and TRBJ2-5, with 8 nucleotides matching TRBD2. The CDR3 consists of 15 residues. From germline, CDR1 is SEHNR and CDR2 FQNEAQ (reference sequence). With V trimmed by 2 bases and J by 5 bases, 7 bases remained unmatched. CDR3 in amino acids: CASSLSSGGPETQYF. The CDR3 DNA reads TGTGCCAGCAGCTTATCGTCGGGGGGGCCTGAGACCCAGTACTTC.

The table lists this clonotype with a few counts. CDR3 DNA sequence: TGTGCCAGCACCTTAGACAGGGGCACAGATACGCAGTATTTT. Amino acid sequence: CASTLDRGTDTQYF. The rearrangement links TRBV6-1 to TRBJ2-3; TRBD1 matches at 7 bases. The CDR3 contains 14 residues. CDR1 is MNHNS and CDR2 is SASEGT in the germline V gene. The ends lost 7 bases at V and 1 base at J; junction bases unmatched: 5.

The sample holds a few counts of this clonotype. V and J are TRBV12-3 or TRBV12-4 and TRBJ1-2, with a possible D match to TRBD1 (5 bases). The V and J ends lost 7 bases and 2 bases respectively, with 14 bases between them. This CDR3 region has 14 residues. CDR3: CASTWGVINYGYTF. CDR3 nucleotide sequence: TGTGCCAGCACCTGGGGGGTTATCAACTATGGCTACACCTTC.

V and J are TRBV29-1 and TRBJ1-1; the D is unclear. There are 14 residues in the CDR3. V was pared by 3 bases and J by 0 bases, with 11 bases between. Germline V gene sequence: CDR1 SQVTM, CDR2 ANQGSEA. The CDR3 sequence is CSVETWTMNTEAFF. DNA for the CDR3: TGCAGCGTTGAGACCTGGACCATGAACACTGAAGCTTTCTTT.

In its sample, this clonotype was seen a few times. V is TRBV5-1 and J is TRBJ1-6; D remains unclear. CDR3 size: 13 residues. The germline V gene has CDR1 SGHRS and CDR2 YFSETQ. V lost 7 bases, J lost 10 bases, and 15 bases lay in between. The CDR3 here is CASSLTNGSPLHF. The CDR3 coding sequence is TGCGCCAGCTCGCTGACGAACGGGTCACCCCTCCACTTT.

This clonotype was seen a few times. This chain joins TRBV20-1 and TRBJ1-1; 7 nucleotides align to TRBD1. Germline lookup yields CDR1 DFQATT and CDR2 SNEGSKA (reference sequence). The CDR3 contains 15 residues. The ends lost 3 bases at V and 1 base at J; junction bases unmatched: 8. The CDR3 DNA reads as TGCAGTGCTAGGGAGCCCCGGGACAGGAACACTGAAGCTTTCTTT. It is translated as CSAREPRDRNTEAFF.

The rearrangement links TRBV20-1 to TRBJ1-5; perhaps TRBD1 as D (5 bases). Germline V gives CDR1 DFQATT, CDR2 SNEGSKA (reference sequence). V was cut by 6 bases and J by 7 bases, with 16 bases left in between. The CDR3 runs to 13 residues. CDR3 amino acids: CSAKRGFRQPQHF. The DNA for the CDR3 is TGCAGTGCCAAGAGGGGTTTTAGGCAGCCCCAGCATTTT.

This clonotype was seen ten or more times. The chain recombines TRBV20-1 with TRBJ2-1; D remains unclear. Germline assignment: CDR1 DFQATT and CDR2 SNEGSKA (reference sequence). The V and J ends lost 4 bases and 7 bases respectively, with 17 bases between them. The CDR3 has 14 amino acids. The CDR3 nucleotides are TGCAGTGCTATGATGGGCGGAGTCTGGAATGAGCAGTTCTTC. Protein sequence: CSAMMGGVWNEQFF.

This clonotype was counted between two and nine times. V gene TRBV20-1 combines with J gene TRBJ1-1; D might be TRBD1 (6 bases). The germline V gene has CDR1 DFQATT and CDR2 SNEGSKA (reference sequence). V was shortened by 1 base and J by 11 bases, with 14 bases between the two germline ends. The CDR3 is 12 residues long. The CDR3 DNA reads TGCAGTGCTAGAGGTCGGGGGGCCGGCGCTTTCTTT. Its translation: CSARGRGAGAFF.

In this sample, this clonotype turned up a few times. The chain employs TRBV7-6 and TRBJ2-5, with D tentatively TRBD2 (5 bases). Per germline, CDR1 SGHVS and CDR2 FNYEAQ. Trimming stripped 4 bases from V and 5 bases from J, with 11 bases between. The CDR3 length is 13 residues. The CDR3 region has the DNA TGTGCCAGCAGCTCCCGGTCGGGGGAGACCCAGTACTTC. Translating gives CASSSRSGETQYF. The complete variable domain, with remaining parts taken from reference TRBV7-6 and TRBJ2-5, reads GAGVSQSPRYKVTKRGQDVALRCDPISGHVSLYWYRQALGQGPEFLTYFNYEAQQDKSGLPNDRFSAERPEGSISTLTIQRTEQRDSAMYRCASSSRSGETQYFGPGTRLLVL.

This clonotype was seen a few times. This chain links TRBV28 with TRBJ2-1; 7 positions match TRBD1. V was pared by 7 bases and J by 2 bases, with 8 bases of the junction left unmatched. Germline V gene data show CDR1 as MDHEN and CDR2 as SYDVKM. The CDR3 has 15 amino acids. This chain's CDR3 is CASTPSGTAYNEQFF. For the CDR3, the DNA is TGTGCCAGCACCCCATCCGGGACAGCCTACAATGAGCAGTTCTTC.